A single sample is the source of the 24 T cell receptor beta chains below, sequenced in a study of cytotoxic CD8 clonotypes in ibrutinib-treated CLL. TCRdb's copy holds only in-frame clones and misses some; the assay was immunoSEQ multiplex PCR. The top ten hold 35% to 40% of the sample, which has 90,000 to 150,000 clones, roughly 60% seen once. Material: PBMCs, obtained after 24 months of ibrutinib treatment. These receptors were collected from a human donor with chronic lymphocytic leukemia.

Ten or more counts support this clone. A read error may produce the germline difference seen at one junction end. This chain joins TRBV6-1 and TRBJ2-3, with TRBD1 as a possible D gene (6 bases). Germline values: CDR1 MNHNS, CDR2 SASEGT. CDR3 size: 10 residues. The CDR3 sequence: CASSQGQLDF. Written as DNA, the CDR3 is TGTGCCAGCAGCCAGGGACAACTCGATTTT.

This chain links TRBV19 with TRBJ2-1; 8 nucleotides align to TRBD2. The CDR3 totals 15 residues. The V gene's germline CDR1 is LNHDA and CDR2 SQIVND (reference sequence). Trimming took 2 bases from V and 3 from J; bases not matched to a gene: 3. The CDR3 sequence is CASSIPSGGYNEQFF. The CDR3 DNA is TGTGCCAGTAGTATACCCAGCGGGGGCTACAATGAGCAGTTCTTC.

The CDR3, as DNA: TGTGCCAGCAGCCAAGCTTCACAGGTAAACTATGGCTACACCTTC. Its protein is CASSQASQVNYGYTF. The V gene is TRBV4-2, the J gene TRBJ1-2, with D possibly being TRBD1 (5 bases). The CDR3 extends over 15 amino acids. V was pared by 1 base and J by 2 bases, with 11 bases between. Germline V lookup: CDR1 LGHNA, CDR2 YNFKEQ.

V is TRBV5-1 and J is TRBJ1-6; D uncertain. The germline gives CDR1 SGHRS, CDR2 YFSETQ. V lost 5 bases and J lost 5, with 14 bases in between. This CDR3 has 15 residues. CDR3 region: CASSPEPVHNSPLHF. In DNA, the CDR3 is TGCGCCAGCAGTCCCGAACCGGTCCATAATTCACCCCTCCACTTT.

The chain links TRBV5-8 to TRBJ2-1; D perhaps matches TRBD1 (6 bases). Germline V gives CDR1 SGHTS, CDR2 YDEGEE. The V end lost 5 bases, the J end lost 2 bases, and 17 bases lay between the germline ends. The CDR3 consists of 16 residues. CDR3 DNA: TGTGCCAGCAGACCTTCTCCAGGGGTCCCCTACAATGAGCAGTTCTTC. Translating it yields CASRPSPGVPYNEQFF.

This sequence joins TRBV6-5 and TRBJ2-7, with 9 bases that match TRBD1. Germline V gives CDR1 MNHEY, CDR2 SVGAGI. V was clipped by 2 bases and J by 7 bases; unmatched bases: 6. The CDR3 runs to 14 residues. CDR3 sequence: CASSYQDRGGEQYF. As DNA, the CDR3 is TGTGCCAGCAGTTACCAGGACAGGGGAGGAGAGCAGTACTTC.

The CDR3 coding sequence is TGCGCCAGCAGCTTTAGGACAGACTCGAACTATGGCTACACCTTC. Encoded protein: CASSFRTDSNYGYTF. The V and J genes are TRBV5-1 and TRBJ1-2; perhaps TRBD1 as D (6 bases). Germline V gene lookup returns CDR1 SGHRS and CDR2 YFSETQ. The V end lost 2 bases, the J end lost 2 bases, and 13 bases lay between the germline ends. The CDR3 is made up of 15 amino acids.

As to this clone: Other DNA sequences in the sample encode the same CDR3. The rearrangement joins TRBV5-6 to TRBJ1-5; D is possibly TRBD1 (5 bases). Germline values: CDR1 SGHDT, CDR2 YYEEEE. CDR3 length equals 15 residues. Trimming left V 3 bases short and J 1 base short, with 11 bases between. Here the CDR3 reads CASSSQGRSNQPQHF. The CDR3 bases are TGTGCCAGCAGCTCCCAGGGTCGGAGCAATCAGCCCCAGCATTTT.

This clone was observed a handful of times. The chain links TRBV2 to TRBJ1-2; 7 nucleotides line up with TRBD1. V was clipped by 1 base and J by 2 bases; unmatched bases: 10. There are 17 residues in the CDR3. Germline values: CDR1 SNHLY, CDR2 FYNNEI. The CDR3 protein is CASSEDGGQFQNYGYTF. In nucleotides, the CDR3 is TGTGCCAGCAGTGAAGACGGGGGACAGTTCCAAAACTATGGCTACACCTTC. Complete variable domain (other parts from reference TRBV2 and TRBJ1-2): EPEVTQTPSHQVTQMGQEVILRCVPISNHLYFYWYRQILGQKVEFLVSFYNNEISEKSEIFDDQFSVERPDGSNFTLKIRSTKLEDSAMYFCASSEDGGQFQNYGYTFGSGTRLTVV.

The CDR3 bases are TGTGCCAGCAGTTTAGAGGCAGGGAAGAATCAGCCCCAGCATTTT. It specifies CASSLEAGKNQPQHF. J is TRBJ1-5 and V is TRBV27; D perhaps matches TRBD1 (5 bases). This CDR3 region has 15 residues. The germline gives CDR1 MNHEY, CDR2 SMNVEV (reference sequence). The germline V and J ends were trimmed by 2 bases and 4 bases, with 12 bases remaining between them.

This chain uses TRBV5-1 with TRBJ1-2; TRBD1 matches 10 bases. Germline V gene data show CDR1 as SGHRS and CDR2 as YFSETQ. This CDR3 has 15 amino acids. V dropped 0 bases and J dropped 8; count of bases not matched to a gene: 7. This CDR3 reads CASSLDGTGVLGYTF. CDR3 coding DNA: TGCGCCAGCAGCTTGGACGGGACAGGGGTGCTCGGCTACACCTTC.

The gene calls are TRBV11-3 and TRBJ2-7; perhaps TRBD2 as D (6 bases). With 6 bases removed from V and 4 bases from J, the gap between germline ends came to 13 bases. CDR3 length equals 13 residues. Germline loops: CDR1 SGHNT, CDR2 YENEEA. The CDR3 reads CASSYGSSYEQYF. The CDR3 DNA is TGTGCCAGCAGTTACGGGAGTTCGTACGAGCAGTACTTC.

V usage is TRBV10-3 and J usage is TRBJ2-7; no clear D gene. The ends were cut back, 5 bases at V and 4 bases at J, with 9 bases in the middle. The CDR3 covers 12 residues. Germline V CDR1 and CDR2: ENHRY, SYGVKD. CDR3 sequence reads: CAISPVGYEQYF. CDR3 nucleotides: TGTGCCATCAGTCCTGTCGGATACGAGCAGTACTTC.

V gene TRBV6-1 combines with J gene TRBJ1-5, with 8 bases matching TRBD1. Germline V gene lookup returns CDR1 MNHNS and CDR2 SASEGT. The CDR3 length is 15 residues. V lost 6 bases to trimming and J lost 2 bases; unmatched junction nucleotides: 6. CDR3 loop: CASRQPTGGNQPQHF. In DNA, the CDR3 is TGTGCCAGCAGACAACCGACAGGGGGCAATCAGCCCCAGCATTTT.

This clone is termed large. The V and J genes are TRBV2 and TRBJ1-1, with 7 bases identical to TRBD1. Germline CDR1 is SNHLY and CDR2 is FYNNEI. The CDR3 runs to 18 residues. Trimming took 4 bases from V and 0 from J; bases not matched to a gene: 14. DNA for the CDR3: TGTGCCAGCAGTGCGACAGGGTTTCTTACCTTTATGAACACTGAAGCTTTCTTT. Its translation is CASSATGFLTFMNTEAFF.

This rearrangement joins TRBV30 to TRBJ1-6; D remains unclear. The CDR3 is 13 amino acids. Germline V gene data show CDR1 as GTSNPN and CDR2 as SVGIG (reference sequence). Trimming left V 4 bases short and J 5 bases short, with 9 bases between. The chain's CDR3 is CAWKRENNSPLHF. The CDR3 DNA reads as TGTGCCTGGAAGAGAGAAAATAATTCACCCCTCCACTTT.

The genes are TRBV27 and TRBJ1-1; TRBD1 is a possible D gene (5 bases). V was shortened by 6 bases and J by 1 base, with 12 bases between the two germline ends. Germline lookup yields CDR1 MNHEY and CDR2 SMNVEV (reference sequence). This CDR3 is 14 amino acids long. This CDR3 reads CASRLMGGNTEAFF. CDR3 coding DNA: TGTGCCAGCAGGCTGATGGGGGGGAACACTGAAGCTTTCTTT.

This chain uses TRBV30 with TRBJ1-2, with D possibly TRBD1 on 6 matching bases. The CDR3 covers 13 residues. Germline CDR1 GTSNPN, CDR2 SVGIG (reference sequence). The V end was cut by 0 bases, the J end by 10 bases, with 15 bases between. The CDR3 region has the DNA TGTGCCTGGAGTGTAGGCCACAGGGTTACCTACACCTTC. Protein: CAWSVGHRVTYTF.

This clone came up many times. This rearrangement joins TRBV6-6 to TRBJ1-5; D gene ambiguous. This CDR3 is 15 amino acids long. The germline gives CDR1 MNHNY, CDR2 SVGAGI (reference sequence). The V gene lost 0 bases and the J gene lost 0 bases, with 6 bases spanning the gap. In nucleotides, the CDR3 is TGTGCCAGCAGTTACTCTCGCAGTAGCAATCAGCCCCAGCATTTT. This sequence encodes CASSYSRSSNQPQHF.

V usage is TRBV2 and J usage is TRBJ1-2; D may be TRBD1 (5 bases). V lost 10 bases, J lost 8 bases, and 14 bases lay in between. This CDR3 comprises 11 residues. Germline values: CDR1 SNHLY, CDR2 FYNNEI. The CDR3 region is CAIRTGEGYTF. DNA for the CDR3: TGTGCCATCCGGACGGGGGAGGGCTACACCTTC. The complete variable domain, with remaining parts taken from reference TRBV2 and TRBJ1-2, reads EPEVTQTPSHQVTQMGQEVILRCVPISNHLYFYWYRQILGQKVEFLVSFYNNEISEKSEIFDDQFSVERPDGSNFTLKIRSTKLEDSAMYFCAIRTGEGYTFGSGTRLTVV.

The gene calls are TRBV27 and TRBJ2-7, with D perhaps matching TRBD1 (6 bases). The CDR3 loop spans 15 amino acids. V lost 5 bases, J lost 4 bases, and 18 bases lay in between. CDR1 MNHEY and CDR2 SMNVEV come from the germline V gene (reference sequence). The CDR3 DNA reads TGTGCCAGCAGTCCCCAGGGGTGGCAAACTTACGAGCAGTACTTC. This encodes CASSPQGWQTYEQYF.

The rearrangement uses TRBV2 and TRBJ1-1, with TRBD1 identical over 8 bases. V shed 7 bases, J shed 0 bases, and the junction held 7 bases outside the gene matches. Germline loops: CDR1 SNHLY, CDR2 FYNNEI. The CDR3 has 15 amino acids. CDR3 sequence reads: CASIKTGALNTEAFF. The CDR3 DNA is TGTGCCAGCATTAAGACAGGGGCTTTGAACACTGAAGCTTTCTTT.

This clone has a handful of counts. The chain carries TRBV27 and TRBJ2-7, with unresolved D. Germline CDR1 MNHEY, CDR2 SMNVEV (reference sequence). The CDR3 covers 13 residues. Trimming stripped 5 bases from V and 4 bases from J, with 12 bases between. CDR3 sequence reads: CASSRASQYEQYF. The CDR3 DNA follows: TGTGCCAGCAGTCGAGCCTCTCAGTACGAGCAGTACTTC.

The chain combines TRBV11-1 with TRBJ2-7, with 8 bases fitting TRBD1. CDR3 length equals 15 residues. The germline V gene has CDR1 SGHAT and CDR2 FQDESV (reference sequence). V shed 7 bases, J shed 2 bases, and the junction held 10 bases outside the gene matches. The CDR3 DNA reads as TGTGCCAGCAAACGCGGGGACAGGCTTACCTACGAGCAGTACTTC. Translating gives CASKRGDRLTYEQYF.